Listed below are T cell receptor beta chains from one sample, sequenced in a study of Tregs in tolerant kidney transplant recipients. Only in-frame clones appear in the TCRdb table, and some are missing; sequencing was by immunoSEQ multiplex PCR. The data contain more than 90,000 clones, roughly 93% of them seen just once; the ten biggest clones take up 1.6%. The sequencing used CD4+ T cells from blood (PBMCs), collected 12 months after the transplant. These receptors were obtained from a human patient who received a combined kidney and bone marrow transplant. These T cells may partly come from the graft donor. CDR3s include the opening cysteine and the closing phenylalanine or tryptophan. A D gene is named only where the DNA matches it firmly. A row's size may be missing; if present it is once, few, many or a size class.

TRBJ2-2 | NA | TRBV6-6 | NA | 15 | TGTGCCAGCGTCTCCGGGACAAGAAACACCGGGGAGCTGTTTTTT | CASVSGTRNTGELFF
TRBJ2-7 | TRBD2 | TRBV5-5 | NA | 16 | TGTGCCAGCACCGCACGGGGAGGGAGTTTCTCCTACGAGCAGTACTTC | CASTARGGSFSYEQYF
TRBJ1-4 | NA | TRBV30 | NA | 17 | TGTGCCTGGAGTCCCCCCCCAAAGGACAGACGTAATGAAAAACTGTTTTTT | CAWSPPPKDRRNEKLFF
TRBJ2-7 | TRBD2 | TRBV11-3 | NA | 19 | TGTGCCAGCAGCTTAGATTCTAGCGGGACTTCCCTCCTATCCTACGAGCAGTACTTC | CASSLDSSGTSLLSYEQYF
TRBJ2-7 | NA | TRBV4-1 | NA | 13 | TGCGCCAGCAGCCAAGTACTCTCCTACGAGCAGTACTTC | CASSQVLSYEQYF
TRBJ1-2 | TRBD1 | TRBV5-1 | NA | 13 | TGCGCCAGCAGCCAAGGACAGGATAATAGCTACACCTTC | CASSQGQDNSYTF
TRBJ1-1 | NA | TRBV30 | NA | 17 | TGTGCCTGGACCCCCTGGAGGCGGGGGGCTTTGAACACTGAAGCTTTCTTT | CAWTPWRRGALNTEAFF
TRBJ1-2 | NA | TRBV7-2 | NA | 13 | TGTGCCAGCAGCCGGACACTTTTGAAAGGCTACACCTTC | CASSRTLLKGYTF
TRBJ2-3 | NA | TRBV11-2 | NA | 15 | TGTGCCAGCAGCTTAGATCGACGGGGGTTCGATACGCAGTATTTT | CASSLDRRGFDTQYF
TRBJ1-4 | NA | TRBV10-3 | few | 13 | TGTGCCACAACAGACCGCCTAGCGGAAAAACTGTTTTTT | CATTDRLAEKLFF
TRBJ1-2 | TRBD1 | TRBV5-1 | NA | 15 | TGCGCCAGCAGCCTCGGACAGGGGGCTATCTATGGCTACACCTTC | CASSLGQGAIYGYTF
TRBJ1-1 | TRBD1 | TRBV27 | NA | 16 | TGTGCCAGCAGCCCGCCCAACAGGGGCAGTGTCACTGAAGCTTTCTTT | CASSPPNRGSVTEAFF
TRBJ1-1 | NA | TRBV29-1 | NA | 13 | TGCAGCGCCGGAAAACAGGGAGACACTGAAGCTTTCTTT | CSAGKQGDTEAFF
TRBJ1-1 | NA | TRBV29-1 | NA | 12 | TGCAGCGTGGGCGTATCGAACACTGAAGCTTTCTTT | CSVGVSNTEAFF
TRBJ2-5 | TRBD1 | TRBV19 | NA | 16 | TGTGCCAGTAGTATTGGGACAGGGGGCGGTCAAGAGACCCAGTACTTC | CASSIGTGGGQETQYF
TRBJ2-7 | TRBD2 | TRBV7-6 | NA | 16 | TGTGCCAGCAGCTTAGAGGGTAGCGGGACTTCCTACGAGCAGTACTTC | CASSLEGSGTSYEQYF
TRBJ2-3 | TRBD2 | TRBV19 | once | 17 | TGTGCCAGTAGTATTTGGGCGACTAGCGAGCTCACAGATACGCAGTATTTT | CASSIWATSELTDTQYF
TRBJ2-2 | TRBD2 | TRBV5-1 | NA | 17 | TGCGCCAGCAGCTTGGATGCGGGGGGGCCCCTCACCGGGGAGCTGTTTTTT | CASSLDAGGPLTGELFF
TRBJ1-4 | NA | TRBV30 | NA | 12 | TGTGCCTGGACCCAGGGGAGAGAAAAACTGTTTTTT | CAWTQGREKLFF
TRBJ2-1 | NA | TRBV21-1 | NA | 18 | TGTGCCAGCACTATGAACCCGGGACTAGCGGGACACGGGGATGAGCAGTTCTTC | CASTMNPGLAGHGDEQFF
TRBJ2-1 | NA | TRBV21-1 | NA | 16 | TGTGCCAGCAGCAAAGGGGGGGGCAGAGGCATAGATGAGCAGTTCTTC | CASSKGGGRGIDEQFF
TRBJ2-5 | NA | TRBV11-3 | NA | 15 | TGTGCCAGCAGCTTAGATTTCGAGTACCAAGAGACCCAGTACTTC | CASSLDFEYQETQYF
TRBJ2-2 | TRBD2 | TRBV14 | NA | 17 | TGTGCCAGCAGCCGCCGGGGACTAGGAGCGAACACCGGGGAGCTGTTTTTT | CASSRRGLGANTGELFF
TRBJ2-7 | NA | TRBV6-6 | NA | 11 | TGTGCCAGCAGTTACTCGCGCGAGCAGTACTTC | CASSYSREQYF
TRBJ2-2 | TRBD2 | TRBV19 | NA | 16 | TGTGCCAGTACGGGGGGTAAAGGGGTGAGAACCGGGGAGCTGTTTTTT | CASTGGKGVRTGELFF
TRBJ1-2 | TRBD1 | TRBV11-2 | NA | 15 | TGTGCCAGCAGCTCCTTAAGGGACAGGGGATATGGCTACACCTTC | CASSSLRDRGYGYTF
TRBJ2-1 | TRBD1 | TRBV18 | once | 13 | TGTGCCAGCTCACGACAGGGGGCAGGTGAGCAGTTCTTC | CASSRQGAGEQFF
TRBJ2-6 | NA | TRBV7-2 | NA | 15 | TGTGCCAGCAGAAACGGGGGCTCTGGGGCCAACGTCCTGACTTTC | CASRNGGSGANVLTF
TRBJ1-2 | NA | TRBV15 | NA | 13 | TGTGCCACAGGGTTGGGGAGGGAGTATGGCTACACCTTC | CATGLGREYGYTF
TRBJ2-2 | TRBD1 | TRBV7-3 | NA | 15 | TGTGCCAGCAGCTTAAAGACAGGGGGCACCGGGGAGCTGTTTTTT | CASSLKTGGTGELFF
TRBJ2-1 | TRBD2 | TRBV19 | NA | 15 | TGTGCCAGTAGTAAGCTAGCGGGGACCAACAATGAGCAGTTCTTC | CASSKLAGTNNEQFF
TRBJ2-1 | NA | TRBV18 | NA | 15 | TGTGCCAGCTCACCAAGTCGTAGTGGTGACAATGAGCAGTTCTTC | CASSPSRSGDNEQFF
TRBJ2-7 | TRBD2 | TRBV13 | NA | 16 | TGTGCCAGCAGCTTATTAGCGGGATGGTCCTCCTACGAGCAGTACTTC | CASSLLAGWSSYEQYF
TRBJ2-7 | TRBD1 | TRBV6-1 | NA | 14 | TGTGCCAGCAGCCTCACAGGGGTCGGCGACGAGCAGTACTTC | CASSLTGVGDEQYF
TRBJ1-5 | NA | TRBV6-6 | NA | 16 | TGTGCCAGCAGTCTCCGGGACAACGATAGCAATCAGCCCCAGCATTTT | CASSLRDNDSNQPQHF
TRBJ1-2 | NA | TRBV5-6 | few | 12 | TGTGCCAGCAGCTTCCCCACCGGGGGCTACACCTTC | CASSFPTGGYTF
TRBJ2-7 | TRBD2 | TRBV7-2 | once | 17 | TGTGCCAGCAGCCCCGAATTTCGGGCAGCGGGAGGCTACGAGCAGTACTTC | CASSPEFRAAGGYEQYF
TRBJ2-7 | TRBD1 | TRBV18 | NA | 15 | TGTGCCAGCTCACCAGAAGACAGGGGGAGGTACGAGCAGTACTTC | CASSPEDRGRYEQYF
TRBJ2-7 | NA | TRBV5-1 | NA | 15 | TGCGCCAGCAGCTTGGGCCTGGGACTCTCCTACGAGCAGTACTTC | CASSLGLGLSYEQYF
TRBJ1-1 | NA | TRBV2 | NA | 12 | TGTGCCAGCAGTCCAGGGTACACTGAAGCTTTCTTT | CASSPGYTEAFF
TRBJ1-4 | NA | TRBV29-1 | NA | 12 | TGCAGCGTTGAGGGAGGGGAGGAAAAACTGTTTTTT | CSVEGGEEKLFF